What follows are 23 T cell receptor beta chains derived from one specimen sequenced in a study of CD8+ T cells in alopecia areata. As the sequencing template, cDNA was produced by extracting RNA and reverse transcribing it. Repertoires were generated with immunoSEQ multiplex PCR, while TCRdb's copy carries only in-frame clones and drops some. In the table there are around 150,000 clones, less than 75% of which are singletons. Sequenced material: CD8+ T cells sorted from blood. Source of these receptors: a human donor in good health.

Here the CDR3 reads CASSLEDRGPTDTQYF. The DNA for the CDR3 is TGTGCCAGCAGCTTGGAGGACAGGGGACCCACAGATACGCAGTATTTT. V is TRBV5-6 and J is TRBJ2-3; 9 bases fit TRBD1. V lost 0 bases, J lost 2 bases, and 4 bases stayed unmatched. The CDR3 loop spans 16 amino acids. Per germline, CDR1 SGHDT and CDR2 YYEEEE.

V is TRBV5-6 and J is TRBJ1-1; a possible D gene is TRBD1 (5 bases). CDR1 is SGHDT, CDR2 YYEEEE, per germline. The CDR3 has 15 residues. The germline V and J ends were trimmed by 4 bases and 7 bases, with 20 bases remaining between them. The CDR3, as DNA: TGTGCCAGCAGCGCTAACCCGGGACTCTTACTTGAAGCTTTCTTT. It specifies CASSANPGLLLEAFF.

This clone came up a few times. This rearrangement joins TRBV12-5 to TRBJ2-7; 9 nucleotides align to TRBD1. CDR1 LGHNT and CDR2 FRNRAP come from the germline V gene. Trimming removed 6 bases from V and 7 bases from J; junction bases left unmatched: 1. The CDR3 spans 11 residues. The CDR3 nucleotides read TGTGCTAGTGGGACAGGGGGGGAGCAGTACTTC. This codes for CASGTGGEQYF.

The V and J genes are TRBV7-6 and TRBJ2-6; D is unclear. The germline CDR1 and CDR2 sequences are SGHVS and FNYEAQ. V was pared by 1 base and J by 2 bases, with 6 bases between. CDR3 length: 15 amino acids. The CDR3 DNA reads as TGTGCCAGCAGCTTAGGGTTTGCTGGGGCCAACGTCCTGACTTTC. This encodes CASSLGFAGANVLTF.

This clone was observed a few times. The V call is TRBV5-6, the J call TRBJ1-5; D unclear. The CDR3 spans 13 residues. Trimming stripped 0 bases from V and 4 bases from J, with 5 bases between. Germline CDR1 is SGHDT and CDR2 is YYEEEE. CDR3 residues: CASSLAGNQPQHF. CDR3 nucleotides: TGTGCCAGCAGCTTGGCCGGGAATCAGCCCCAGCATTTT.

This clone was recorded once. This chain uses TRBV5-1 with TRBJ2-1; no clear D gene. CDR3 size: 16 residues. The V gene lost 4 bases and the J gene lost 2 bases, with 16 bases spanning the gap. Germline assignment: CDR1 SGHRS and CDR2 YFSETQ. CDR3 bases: TGCGCCAGCAGCCTGCATGGGTTTTTCACCTACAATGAGCAGTTCTTC. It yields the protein CASSLHGFFTYNEQFF.

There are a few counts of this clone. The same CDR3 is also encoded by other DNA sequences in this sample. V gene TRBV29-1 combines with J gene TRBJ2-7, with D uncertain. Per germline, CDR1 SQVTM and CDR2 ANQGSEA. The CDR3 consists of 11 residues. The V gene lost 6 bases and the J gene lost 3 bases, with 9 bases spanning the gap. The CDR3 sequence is CSVDLGYEQYF. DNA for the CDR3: TGCAGCGTCGACTTGGGCTACGAGCAGTACTTC.

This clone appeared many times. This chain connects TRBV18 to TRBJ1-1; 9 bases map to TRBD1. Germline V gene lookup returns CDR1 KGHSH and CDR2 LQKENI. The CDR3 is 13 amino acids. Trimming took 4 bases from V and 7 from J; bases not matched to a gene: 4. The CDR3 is CASSLPGQGEAFF. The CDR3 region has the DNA TGTGCCAGCTCACTCCCGGGACAGGGTGAAGCTTTCTTT.

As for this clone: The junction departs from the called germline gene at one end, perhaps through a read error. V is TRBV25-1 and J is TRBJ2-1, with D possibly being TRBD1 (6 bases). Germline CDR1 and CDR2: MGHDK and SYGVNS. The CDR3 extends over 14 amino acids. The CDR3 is CASSEQYNGQQIVF. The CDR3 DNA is TGTGCCAGCAGTGAACAATACAACGGACAGCAGATCGTCTTC.

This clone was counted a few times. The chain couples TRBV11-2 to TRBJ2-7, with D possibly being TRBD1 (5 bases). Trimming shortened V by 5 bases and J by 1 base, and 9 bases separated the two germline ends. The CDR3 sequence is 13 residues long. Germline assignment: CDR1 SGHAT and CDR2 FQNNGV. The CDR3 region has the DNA TGTGCCAGCAGCCTGGGGCAATCCTACGAGCAGTACTTC. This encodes CASSLGQSYEQYF.

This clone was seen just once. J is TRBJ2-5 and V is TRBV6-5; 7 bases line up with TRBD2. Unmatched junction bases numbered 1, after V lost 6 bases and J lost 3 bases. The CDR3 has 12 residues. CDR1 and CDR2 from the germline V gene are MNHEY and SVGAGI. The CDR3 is CASSSGEETQYF. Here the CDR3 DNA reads TGTGCCAGCAGCAGCGGGGAAGAGACCCAGTACTTC.

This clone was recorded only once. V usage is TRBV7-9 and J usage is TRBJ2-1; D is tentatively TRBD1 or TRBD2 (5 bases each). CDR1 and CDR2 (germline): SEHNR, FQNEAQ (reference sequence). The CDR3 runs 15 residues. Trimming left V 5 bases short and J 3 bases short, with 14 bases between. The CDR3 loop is CASSTGPTGYNEQFF. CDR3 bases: TGTGCCAGCAGCACGGGACCAACAGGCTACAATGAGCAGTTCTTC.

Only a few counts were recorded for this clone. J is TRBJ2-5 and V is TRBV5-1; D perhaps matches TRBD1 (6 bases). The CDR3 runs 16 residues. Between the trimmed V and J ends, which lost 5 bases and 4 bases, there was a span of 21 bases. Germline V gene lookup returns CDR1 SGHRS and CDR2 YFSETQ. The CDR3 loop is CASSPGAVFQGETQYF. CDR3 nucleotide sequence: TGCGCCAGCAGTCCAGGGGCGGTTTTTCAAGGAGAGACCCAGTACTTC.

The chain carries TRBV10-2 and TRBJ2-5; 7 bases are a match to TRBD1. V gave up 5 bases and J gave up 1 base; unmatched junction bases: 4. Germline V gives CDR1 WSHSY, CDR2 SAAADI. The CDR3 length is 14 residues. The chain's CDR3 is CASSPTGIQETQYF. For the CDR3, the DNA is TGCGCCAGCAGTCCGACAGGGATCCAAGAGACCCAGTACTTC.

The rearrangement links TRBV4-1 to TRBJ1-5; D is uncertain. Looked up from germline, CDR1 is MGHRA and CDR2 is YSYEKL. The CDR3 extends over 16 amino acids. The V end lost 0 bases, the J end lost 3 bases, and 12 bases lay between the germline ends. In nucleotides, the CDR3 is TGCGCCAGCAGCCAAGACCCTAATGATATCAATCAGCCCCAGCATTTT. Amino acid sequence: CASSQDPNDINQPQHF.

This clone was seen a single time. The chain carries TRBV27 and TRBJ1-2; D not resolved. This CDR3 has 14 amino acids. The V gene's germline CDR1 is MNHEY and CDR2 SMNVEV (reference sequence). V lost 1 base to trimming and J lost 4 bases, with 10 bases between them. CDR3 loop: CASSLYPAIYGYTF. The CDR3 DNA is TGTGCCAGCAGTTTATATCCAGCCATCTATGGCTACACCTTC.

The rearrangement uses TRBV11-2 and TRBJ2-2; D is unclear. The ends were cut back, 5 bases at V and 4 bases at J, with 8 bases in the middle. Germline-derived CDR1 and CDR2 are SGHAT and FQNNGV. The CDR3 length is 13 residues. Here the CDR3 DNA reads TGTGCCAGCAGCCCAGGCGCCACCGGGGAGCTGTTTTTT. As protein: CASSPGATGELFF.

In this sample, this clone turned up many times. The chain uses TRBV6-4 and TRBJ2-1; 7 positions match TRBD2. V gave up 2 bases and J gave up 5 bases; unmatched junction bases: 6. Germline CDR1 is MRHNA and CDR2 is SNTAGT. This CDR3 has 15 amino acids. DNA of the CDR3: TGTGCCAGCAGTGACGGGGCTAGCGGCCACAATGAGCAGTTCTTC. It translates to CASSDGASGHNEQFF.

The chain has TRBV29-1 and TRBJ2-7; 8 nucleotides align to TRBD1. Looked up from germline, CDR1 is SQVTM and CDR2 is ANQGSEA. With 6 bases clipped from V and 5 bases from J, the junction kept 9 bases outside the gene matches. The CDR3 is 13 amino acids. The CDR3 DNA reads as TGCAGCGTCCGGGGACAGGAGTTCCACGAGCAGTACTTC. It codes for CSVRGQEFHEQYF.

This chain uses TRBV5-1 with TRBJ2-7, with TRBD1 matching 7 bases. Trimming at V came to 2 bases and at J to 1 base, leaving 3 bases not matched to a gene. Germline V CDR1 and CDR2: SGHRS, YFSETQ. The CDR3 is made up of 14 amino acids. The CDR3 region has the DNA TGCGCCAGCAGCTTAACAGGGGCATCCTACGAGCAGTACTTC. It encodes CASSLTGASYEQYF.

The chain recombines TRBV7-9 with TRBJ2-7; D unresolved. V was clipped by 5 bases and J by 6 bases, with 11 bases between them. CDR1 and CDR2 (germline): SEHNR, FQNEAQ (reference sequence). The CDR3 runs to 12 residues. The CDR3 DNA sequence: TGTGCCAGCAGCCGTGCCAGTACCGAGCAGTACTTC. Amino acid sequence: CASSRASTEQYF.

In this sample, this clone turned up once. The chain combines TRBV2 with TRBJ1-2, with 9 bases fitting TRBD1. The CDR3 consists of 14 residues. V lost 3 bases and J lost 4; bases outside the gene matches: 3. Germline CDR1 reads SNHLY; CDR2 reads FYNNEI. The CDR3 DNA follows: TGTGCCAGCAGTGACATGACAGGGGGCTATGGCTACACCTTC. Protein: CASSDMTGGYGYTF.

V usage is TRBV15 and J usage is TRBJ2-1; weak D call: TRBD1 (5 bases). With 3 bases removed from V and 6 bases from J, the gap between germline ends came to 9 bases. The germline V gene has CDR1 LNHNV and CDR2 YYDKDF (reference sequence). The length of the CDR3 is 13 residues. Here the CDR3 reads CATSSLDSNEQFF. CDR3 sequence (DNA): TGTGCCACCAGCAGTCTCGACAGCAATGAGCAGTTCTTC.